These 20 T cell receptor beta chains were all obtained from the same sample, sequenced in a study of cytomegalovirus exposure and HLA in healthy donors. The PCR ran on 60 Vbeta and 13 Jbeta primers. Libraries were prepared by immunoSEQ multiplex PCR; TCRdb keeps only in-frame clonotypes and omits some of them. In the table there are about 200,000 clones, roughly 13% of which are singletons. Sequencing input: PBMCs. Source of these receptors: a man aged 50-59 years in good health and CMV-seropositive.

The chain has TRBV14 and TRBJ2-2, with a weak D call TRBD1 (5 bases). Trimming removed 0 bases from V and 3 bases from J, with 8 bases in between. CDR3 length: 15 residues. Germline lookup yields CDR1 SGHDN and CDR2 FVKESK. The CDR3 reads CASSQDRVDTGELFF. The CDR3 coding sequence is TGTGCCAGCAGCCAAGACAGGGTGGACACCGGGGAGCTGTTTTTT. The variable domain in full, completed from reference TRBV14 and TRBJ2-2, reads EAGVTQFPSHSVIEKGQTVTLRCDPISGHDNLYWYRRVMGKEIKFLLHFVKESKQDESGMPNNRFLAERTGGTYSTLKVQPAELEDSGVYFCASSQDRVDTGELFFGEGSRLTVL.

There are a few counts of this clone. The chain joins TRBV6-5 to TRBJ1-3; unclear D gene. This CDR3 contains 15 residues. CDR1 and CDR2 (germline): MNHEY, SVGAGI. Deletions cut 0 bases from V and 7 bases from J, with 13 bases between. For the CDR3, the DNA is TGTGCCAGCAGTTACTCGAGTTCTTCTGAGAACACCATATATTTT. This encodes CASSYSSSSENTIYF.

Notes on this clone: Other nucleotide sequences in the sample specify the same CDR3. The V and J genes are TRBV5-1 and TRBJ2-3, with TRBD2 matching over 9 bases. The CDR3 runs to 14 residues. CDR1 is SGHRS, CDR2 YFSETQ, per germline. Germline trimming cut 5 bases from V and 3 bases from J; bases unmatched to any gene: 4. The CDR3 coding sequence is TGCGCCAGCAGTTCGAGCGGGGGGACAGATACGCAGTATTTT. Amino acid sequence: CASSSSGGTDTQYF.

V is TRBV6-5 and J is TRBJ2-5, with TRBD2 matching 7 bases. The V and J ends lost 8 bases and 3 bases, in that order; junction bases with no gene match: 6. This CDR3 has 13 amino acids. CDR1 and CDR2 from the germline V gene are MNHEY and SVGAGI. This chain's CDR3 is CASRRGWKETQYF. CDR3 nucleotides: TGTGCCAGCCGGCGGGGGTGGAAAGAGACCCAGTACTTC.

The J gene is TRBJ2-5, the V gene TRBV9; the D gene is possibly TRBD2 (5 bases). Germline-derived CDR1 and CDR2 are SGDLS and YYNGEE. The CDR3 sequence is 13 residues long. V lost 3 bases and J lost 5, with 11 bases in between. The CDR3 is CASSERWGETQYF. The CDR3 DNA sequence: TGTGCCAGCAGCGAGCGGTGGGGTGAGACCCAGTACTTC.

The chain recombines TRBV5-6 with TRBJ2-1, with D possibly matching TRBD1 (5 bases). V lost 4 bases and J lost 0, with 8 bases in between. The germline CDR1 and CDR2 sequences are SGHDT and YYEEEE. There are 14 residues in the CDR3. The CDR3 loop reads CASSAQGSYNEQFF. In DNA, the CDR3 is TGTGCCAGCAGCGCCCAGGGCTCCTACAATGAGCAGTTCTTC.

This clone was picked up a small number of times. The chain is built from TRBV10-1 and TRBJ2-3; D uncertain. The last part of the DNA fits TRBJ2-5 better; the J call may be wrong. Per germline, CDR1 WNHNN and CDR2 SYGVQD (reference sequence). The CDR3 totals 12 residues. CDR3 sequence (DNA): TGCGCCAGCAGTACGGCCCGGGAGACCCAGTACTTC. This codes for CASSTARETQYF.

The V and J genes are TRBV7-6 and TRBJ2-3, with 8 bases lining up with TRBD2. The CDR3 length is 16 residues. Germline loops: CDR1 SGHVS, CDR2 FNYEAQ. V trimming: 5 bases; J trimming: 1 base; junction bases outside the gene matches: 8. CDR3 nucleotide sequence: TGTGCCAGCAGCCTCTCGGGGGGGGGAGGCACAGATACGCAGTATTTT. This translates into CASSLSGGGGTDTQYF.

This clone has more than one count but fewer than ten. This chain uses TRBV18 with TRBJ1-5, with 7 bases fitting TRBD1. This CDR3 is built from 13 residues. Looked up from germline, CDR1 is KGHSH and CDR2 is LQKENI. Trimming took 5 bases from V and 9 from J; bases not matched to a gene: 7. DNA of the CDR3: TGTGCCAGCTCATCCGACAGGGAGTGGCCCCAGCATTTT. Translating gives CASSSDREWPQHF.

The chain uses TRBV7-2 and TRBJ1-2; TRBD1 matches 7 bases. Germline trimming cut 4 bases from V and 2 bases from J; bases unmatched to any gene: 4. This CDR3 is 14 amino acids long. Germline V gene data show CDR1 as SGHTA and CDR2 as FQGNSA. CDR3 residues: CASSSQGGNYGYTF. The DNA for the CDR3 is TGTGCCAGCAGCTCCCAGGGGGGAAACTATGGCTACACCTTC.

V gene TRBV7-2 combines with J gene TRBJ1-5; maybe TRBD1 (6 bases). Trimming took off 5 bases at V and 3 bases at J, with 14 bases between the two ends. CDR1 SGHTA and CDR2 FQGNSA come from the germline V gene. The CDR3 has 15 amino acids. The CDR3 region has the DNA TGTGCCAGCAGCCTTGGACAGTCTAACAATCAGCCCCAGCATTTT. Translated: CASSLGQSNNQPQHF.

This clone was observed a handful of times. In DNA, the CDR3 is TGTGCCAGCAGATCGACAGGGGCGTACGAGCAGTACGTC. It translates to CASRSTGAYEQYV. This rearrangement joins TRBV28 to TRBJ2-7, with TRBD1 matching 8 bases. Germline V gene data show CDR1 as MDHEN and CDR2 as SYDVKM. The V segment lost 6 bases and the J segment 4 bases; nucleotides outside the gene matches: 5. CDR3 length: 13 residues.

The chain couples TRBV5-1 to TRBJ2-1; TRBD1 aligns across 7 bases. V gave up 6 bases and J gave up 6 bases; unmatched junction bases: 9. Germline lookup yields CDR1 SGHRS and CDR2 YFSETQ. The CDR3 extends over 14 amino acids. CDR3: CASTEGRQGNEQFF. In nucleotides, the CDR3 is TGCGCCAGCACTGAGGGGCGACAGGGCAATGAGCAGTTCTTC.

This clone showed up just a few times. This chain joins TRBV10-3 and TRBJ1-1, with D perhaps TRBD1 (5 bases). V was clipped by 3 bases and J by 6 bases, with 14 bases between them. The germline V gene encodes CDR1 ENHRY and CDR2 SYGVKD. The CDR3 runs to 14 residues. The CDR3 bases are TGTGCCATCAGTGAAGGGGTACGTACAGCTGAAGCTTTCTTT. Its translation: CAISEGVRTAEAFF.

Comments on this clone: The junction and the germline gene differ at one end; a read error may be behind it. The CDR3 protein is CASSHTGGEQHF. For the CDR3, the DNA is TGTGCCAGCAGCCATACAGGGGGCGAGCAGCACTTC. V and J are TRBV6-5 and TRBJ2-7; 9 nucleotides line up with TRBD1. CDR1 is MNHEY and CDR2 is SVGAGI in the germline V gene. This CDR3 contains 12 residues.

The V call is TRBV19, the J call TRBJ2-6, with D perhaps matching TRBD1 (5 bases). The CDR3 loop spans 18 amino acids. Germline CDR1 is LNHDA and CDR2 is SQIVND (reference sequence). V was clipped by 1 base and J by 1 base, with 14 bases between them. CDR3: CASSIGQGPGSGANVLTF. The DNA for the CDR3 is TGTGCCAGTAGTATAGGACAAGGTCCAGGGTCTGGGGCCAACGTCCTGACTTTC.

Only a few counts were recorded for this clone. The chain recombines TRBV5-1 with TRBJ1-2; 7 bases are shared with TRBD1. The CDR3 has 15 amino acids. The V gene's germline CDR1 is SGHRS and CDR2 YFSETQ. Losses at the gene ends were 4 bases for V and 5 bases for J; bases not matched to a gene: 11. CDR3 in amino acids: CASSRGQSGYYGYTF. The CDR3, as DNA: TGCGCCAGCAGCAGGGGACAGTCGGGGTATTATGGCTACACCTTC.

This clone was detected only a few times. The chain links TRBV5-1 to TRBJ2-1, with D perhaps matching TRBD1 (6 bases). The CDR3 is 15 amino acids. V dropped 6 bases and J dropped 8 bases, with 21 bases sitting between them. CDR1 and CDR2 from the germline V gene are SGHRS and YFSETQ. The CDR3 spells CASTIGTPPRDEQFF. The CDR3 nucleotides read TGCGCCAGCACCATTGGGACACCTCCTCGGGATGAGCAGTTCTTC.

This sequence joins TRBV9 and TRBJ2-1; D may be TRBD2 (5 bases). The V gene lost 3 bases and the J gene lost 2 bases, with 9 bases spanning the gap. Germline assignment: CDR1 SGDLS and CDR2 YYNGEE. The CDR3 consists of 14 residues. CDR3 loop: CASSATGTYNEQFF. CDR3 nucleotide sequence: TGTGCCAGCAGCGCAACCGGGACCTACAATGAGCAGTTCTTC.

The chain employs TRBV9 and TRBJ2-2; 12 bases are shared with TRBD1. V was clipped by 4 bases and J by 4 bases; unmatched bases: 2. Per the germline V gene, CDR1 is SGDLS and CDR2 is YYNGEE. There are 15 residues in the CDR3. CDR3 nucleotide sequence: TGTGCCAGCAGCCAGGGACAGGGGGCCACCGGGGAGCTGTTTTTT. Protein product: CASSQGQGATGELFF. The full variable domain, rest sourced from reference TRBV9 and TRBJ2-2, is DSGVTQTPKHLITATGQRVTLRCSPRSGDLSVYWYQQSLDQGLQFLIQYYNGEERAKGNILERFSAQQFPDLHSELNLSSLELGDSALYFCASSQGQGATGELFFGEGSRLTVL.